The entry below gives a single T cell receptor (beta chain) sequence along with its context. This clone was observed at least ten times. Its antigen has not been determined. Base qualities are not provided; no much larger clone lies one nucleotide away. V is trimmed back by 6 bases and J by 7 bases, and the junction contains 2 bases that no gene match accounts for. The CDR3 runs 11 residues from the cysteine to the phenylalanine. CDR3 DNA only is kept here, 33 bases in frame from base 1. CDR1 WNHNN and CDR2 SYGVQD were looked up in the germline V gene (reference sequence). TCRbeta CDR3 regions were amplified from genomic DNA by means of the immunoSEQ Assay, a bias-controlled multiplex PCR. The study's processing was this. The number of nucleated cells in each sample was estimated by amplification of reference gene primers within the assay. To quantify the absolute abundance of each unique TCRbeta CDR3 rearrangement, sequence reads were collapsed and filtered. For each sample, productive Simpson clonality was calculated as the square root of Simpson's diversity index over productive rearrangements. TCRdb took over this immuneACCESS table, retaining in-frame rearrangements with V and J assigned. Such tables are incomplete; in checked studies, under half of the missing clones stem from an unresolved V gene, and the remainder is unexplained. The DNA was the basis for D and trimming; V, J and clone size are from that table. The sample table records roughly 260,000 clones; about 88% of these occur just once. Roughly 4% of the sample lies in the top ten.

The data were obtained in a study of blood T cell repertoires in COVID-19 (dated by TCRdb to the early 2020s). Describing the broader study: The collaborator samples originated in the United States, Italy and Spain and spanned the acute and convalescent phases of COVID-19. Subjects who had been exposed to COVID-19, were actively infected with it, or had recovered from it provided the deeply sampled blood TCRbeta repertoires that made up the dataset. The repertoires were made available in a free public database intended to serve as a resource for research on the immune response to SARS-CoV-2. The prospective study material was composed of cDNA or gDNA derived from T cells, B-cell-depleted T cells, or PBMCs. HLA class I and class II types, where available, came from metadata supplied by the sample provider rather than from assay-based typing. The sample metadata nearly always contained a de-identified subject ID, COVID-19 status, age in years and sex. Samples were obtained from the ongoing ImmuneRACE study (first 160 participants) and from 1,000 to 1,500 subjects provided by 6 global collaborators. General findings and caveats noted by the study authors: The quantity of clinical and demographic metadata differed by source and by participant and was supplied without curation.

Another Seattle source contributed samples from volunteer blood donors who had recovered from COVID-19. Whole blood was collected in K2EDTA tubes by collaborating institutions according to the institutions' own protocols. For TCRbeta analysis, collaborator samples were shipped as frozen whole blood, as isolated PBMCs, or as DNA extracted from either sample type. Sequencing was performed on peripheral blood. This receptor was identified in a man in his fifties or sixties who had recovered from COVID-19. The sequence joins TRBV10-1 to TRBJ1-1, with TRBD1 identical over 7 junction bases. Read as DNA, the sequence is TGCGCCAGCAGCCGGGACAGTGAAGCTTTCTTT. Its translation reads: CASSRDSEAFF.